Presented here are 27 T cell receptor beta chains from one specimen sequenced in a study of memory CD4+ T cells and cytomegalovirus serostatus. Clones were read by immunoSEQ multiplex PCR, and TCRdb kept only the in-frame ones, dropping some. The sample includes roughly 50,000 clones, 70% to 80% of them seen just once. Single viable CD3+CD4+CD8-CD45RO+ cells were sorted as the memory CD4+ T cells. The source material was memory CD4+ T cells from blood. These receptors came from an adult in good health and CMV-seronegative.

This clone was observed once. The V gene is TRBV19, the J gene TRBJ2-7, with 8 bases that match TRBD2. Germline-derived CDR1 and CDR2 are LNHDA and SQIVND (reference sequence). V was pared by 1 base and J by 3 bases, with 2 bases of the junction left unmatched. The CDR3 covers 14 residues. CDR3 nucleotide sequence: TGTGCCAGTAGTATAGGTACTAGCGGCTACGAGCAGTACTTC. This codes for CASSIGTSGYEQYF.

This chain connects TRBV21-1 to TRBJ1-1; no DNA check was done on the table's D call, TRBD1. TRBV21-1 is assigned pseudogene status. This CDR3 is built from 19 residues. Written as DNA, the CDR3 is TGTGCCAGCAGCAAAGCGCTGTATTTTTATGGGGGCCTGGGCACTGAAGCTTTCTTT. Protein product: CASSKALYFYGGLGTEAFF.

This sequence joins TRBV10-3 and TRBJ1-1; 7 positions match TRBD1. V was pared by 10 bases and J by 1 base, with 9 bases of the junction left unmatched. The CDR3 spans 14 residues. Germline-derived CDR1 and CDR2 are ENHRY and SYGVKD. The CDR3 DNA follows: TGTGCCAGCGGGAACAGGGGACGGAACACTGAAGCTTTCTTT. Amino acids: CASGNRGRNTEAFF.

This clone has more than one count but fewer than ten. V is TRBV5-1 and J is TRBJ2-1, with D unclear. CDR1 and CDR2 (germline): SGHRS, YFSETQ. Trimming left V 4 bases short and J 5 bases short, with 19 bases between. The CDR3 has 16 amino acids. CDR3 coding DNA: TGCGCCAGCAGCCTAACATCAACGGTAGTCGACAATGAGCAGTTCTTC. It codes for CASSLTSTVVDNEQFF.

As DNA, the CDR3 is TGTGCCAGTAGTCTTGACCCAGTACGTAATGAAAAACTGTTTTTT. It yields the protein CASSLDPVRNEKLFF. The V call is TRBV19, the J call TRBJ1-4; D is unresolved. CDR1 is LNHDA and CDR2 is SQIVND in the germline V gene (reference sequence). The CDR3 contains 15 residues. V dropped 5 bases and J dropped 4 bases, with 14 bases sitting between them.

The J gene is TRBJ1-3, the V gene TRBV29-1, with D uncertain. This CDR3 region has 13 residues. CDR1 and CDR2 (germline): SQVTM, ANQGSEA. V shed 5 bases and J shed 2 bases, with 10 bases lying between them. CDR3 sequence: CSVNLNPGNTIYF. CDR3 coding DNA: TGCAGCGTTAACCTTAACCCTGGAAACACCATATATTTT.

This chain uses TRBV28 with TRBJ1-1; 7 nucleotides line up with TRBD1. The CDR3 spans 13 residues. V dropped 7 bases and J dropped 5; count of bases not matched to a gene: 7. The germline V gene has CDR1 MDHEN and CDR2 SYDVKM. The CDR3 bases are TGTGCCAGCAAAACGGGACAGAGGACTGAAGCTTTCTTT. It yields the protein CASKTGQRTEAFF.

The gene calls are TRBV6-1 and TRBJ1-5, with TRBD1 identical over 7 bases. Germline V CDR1 and CDR2: MNHNS, SASEGT. The CDR3 loop spans 13 amino acids. Trimming took 6 bases from V and 4 from J; bases not matched to a gene: 3. CDR3 sequence reads: CASRGTVNQPQHF. The CDR3 DNA reads TGTGCCAGCAGGGGGACAGTAAATCAGCCCCAGCATTTT.

A few counts support this clone. The chain uses TRBV10-3 and TRBJ1-5, with a weak D call TRBD1 (5 bases). The CDR3 consists of 17 residues. The germline V gene encodes CDR1 ENHRY and CDR2 SYGVKD. The V end lost 3 bases, the J end lost 1 base, and 16 bases lay between the germline ends. CDR3 protein: CAISDTGGAGSNQPQHF. The CDR3 bases are TGTGCCATCAGTGATACAGGAGGAGCGGGAAGCAATCAGCCCCAGCATTTT.

The V gene is TRBV6-5, the J gene TRBJ2-2; 8 nucleotides line up with TRBD2. V dropped 2 bases and J dropped 4; count of bases not matched to a gene: 3. CDR3 length: 15 residues. Germline-derived CDR1 and CDR2 are MNHEY and SVGAGI. The CDR3 protein is CASSYSGSGTGELFF. For the CDR3, the DNA is TGTGCCAGCAGTTACAGCGGGAGTGGCACCGGGGAGCTGTTTTTT.

The chain combines TRBV30 with TRBJ2-1; D possibly corresponds to TRBD2 (5 bases). Germline loops: CDR1 GTSNPN, CDR2 SVGIG (reference sequence). CDR3 length equals 11 residues. Between the trimmed V and J ends, which lost 2 bases and 16 bases, there was a span of 15 bases. CDR3: CAWSQDTSGFF. The DNA for the CDR3 is TGTGCCTGGAGTCAAGACACTTCGGGATTCTTC.

The CDR3 coding sequence is TGCGCCAGCAGCCAAGACGTAGGGGTGAGAAATGAGCAGTTCTTC. This translates into CASSQDVGVRNEQFF. This chain connects TRBV4-3 to TRBJ2-1; maybe TRBD1 (5 bases). This CDR3 is 15 amino acids long. The germline V gene encodes CDR1 LGHNA and CDR2 YSLEER. V was cut by 0 bases and J by 7 bases, with 13 bases left in between.

The chain is built from TRBV5-4 and TRBJ2-7; D is unresolved. V lost 0 bases and J 4 bases, leaving 8 bases between the germline ends. This CDR3 is built from 13 residues. The germline gives CDR1 SGHNT, CDR2 YYREEE (reference sequence). DNA of the CDR3: TGTGCCAGCAGCTTGGAAGCGCAGTACGAGCAGTACTTC. Its translation: CASSLEAQYEQYF.

J is TRBJ2-2 and V is TRBV4-1; TRBD2 matches 9 bases. This CDR3 is built from 17 residues. V lost 3 bases, J lost 0 bases, and 5 bases stayed unmatched. Germline loops: CDR1 MGHRA, CDR2 YSYEKL. The chain's CDR3 is CASSQATSGTNTGELFF. The CDR3 nucleotides read TGCGCCAGCAGCCAGGCGACTAGCGGAACGAACACCGGGGAGCTGTTTTTT.

This clone was detected once. The chain is built from TRBV7-2 and TRBJ1-4, with D maybe TRBD1 (6 bases). Trimming removed 2 bases from V and 8 bases from J, with 18 bases in between. CDR1 is SGHTA and CDR2 is FQGNSA in the germline V gene. The CDR3 sequence is 16 residues long. In DNA form, the CDR3 reads TGTGCCAGCAGCTTACTACCGGGGGCGAGTGGAGAAAAACTGTTTTTT. Translated, it gives CASSLLPGASGEKLFF.

This sequence joins TRBV7-9 and TRBJ2-7; unclear D gene. Per germline, CDR1 SEHNR and CDR2 FQNEAQ (reference sequence). V gave up 3 bases and J gave up 5 bases, with 5 bases separating them. CDR3 length: 11 amino acids. The CDR3 DNA reads TGTGCCAGCAGCTTTAGGGACGAGCAGTACTTC. Amino acids: CASSFRDEQYF.

The table lists this clone with a count of one. CDR3 in amino acids: CASSFLAGVSYNEQFF. The CDR3 region has the DNA TGCGCCAGCAGCTTCCTGGCGGGAGTGTCGTACAATGAGCAGTTCTTC. This chain joins TRBV5-1 and TRBJ2-1; TRBD2 aligns across 7 bases. V gave up 2 bases and J gave up 4 bases; unmatched junction bases: 9. The CDR3 runs to 16 residues. CDR1 and CDR2 (germline): SGHRS, YFSETQ.

In this sample, this clone turned up a few times. The chain uses TRBV29-1 and TRBJ2-2; 10 bases match TRBD1. The ends lost 6 bases at V and 5 bases at J; junction bases unmatched: 3. CDR1 is SQVTM and CDR2 is ANQGSEA in the germline V gene. CDR3 length: 13 residues. The CDR3 spells CSVRTGGTGELFF. As DNA, the CDR3 is TGCAGCGTCCGGACAGGGGGTACCGGGGAGCTGTTTTTT.

This clone showed up just once. This sample includes further DNA sequences coding for the same CDR3. V gene TRBV11-3 combines with J gene TRBJ2-1; TRBD1 is a possible D gene (7 bases). Trimming stripped 1 base from V and 5 bases from J, with 18 bases between. This CDR3 comprises 17 residues. CDR1 and CDR2 (germline): SGHNT, YENEEA. CDR3 residues: CASSLGRGRGENNEQFF. The CDR3 region has the DNA TGTGCCAGCAGCTTAGGCCGCGGCAGGGGGGAAAACAATGAGCAGTTCTTC.

This clone is a singleton in its sample. The chain links TRBV2 to TRBJ2-5; perhaps TRBD1 as D (6 bases). Germline-derived CDR1 and CDR2 are SNHLY and FYNNEI. Trimming pared 8 bases from V and 2 bases from J, leaving 12 bases between. This CDR3 comprises 13 residues. The CDR3 DNA is TGTGCCAGCGGAAGACAGGTACAAGAGACCCAGTACTTC. Protein product: CASGRQVQETQYF.

This clone was counted a single time. The chain employs TRBV6-4 and TRBJ1-2, with D perhaps matching TRBD1 (5 bases). This CDR3 has 14 residues. Trimming took 6 bases from V and 3 from J, leaving 14 bases between them. CDR1 and CDR2 from the germline V gene are MRHNA and SNTAGT. CDR3 DNA sequence: TGTGCCAGCAGCCCGGGACCCTTAGACTATGGCTACACCTTC. Protein: CASSPGPLDYGYTF.

This clone was detected only a few times. The chain employs TRBV6-5 and TRBJ2-2; the D call may be TRBD1 or TRBD2 (5 bases each). CDR1 and CDR2 from the germline V gene are MNHEY and SVGAGI. The CDR3 has 15 residues. Between the trimmed V and J ends, which lost 5 bases and 4 bases, there was a span of 14 bases. The CDR3 is CASSPGTTGTGELFF. CDR3 bases: TGTGCCAGCAGTCCCGGGACGACGGGCACCGGGGAGCTGTTTTTT.

This chain's CDR3 is CASSVEIRGPIYGYTF. CDR3 DNA: TGTGCCAGCAGCGTAGAAATTAGAGGGCCGATCTATGGCTACACCTTC. The chain couples TRBV9 to TRBJ1-2, with D unresolved. Between the trimmed V and J ends, which lost 0 bases and 4 bases, there was a span of 16 bases. Germline V gene lookup returns CDR1 SGDLS and CDR2 YYNGEE. This CDR3 comprises 16 residues.

V gene TRBV21-1 combines with J gene TRBJ2-7; the table's D call, TRBD2, was not checked against the DNA. TRBV21-1 counts as a pseudogene. There are 17 residues in the CDR3. CDR3 protein: CASSRRVGGDPVYEQYF. The CDR3 coding sequence is TGTGCCAGCAGCAGGAGGGTCGGAGGAGATCCCGTCTACGAGCAGTACTTC.

This clone was seen a handful of times. V gene TRBV2 combines with J gene TRBJ2-1, with 12 bases lining up with TRBD2. The CDR3 runs to 17 residues. The V and J ends lost 5 bases and 3 bases, in that order; junction bases with no gene match: 8. CDR1 and CDR2 from the germline V gene are SNHLY and FYNNEI. CDR3 sequence (DNA): TGTGCCAGCAGTTATTCTGGACTAGCGGGAATCTACAATGAGCAGTTCTTC. Translation: CASSYSGLAGIYNEQFF.

This clone occurred a few times. CDR3 residues: CAWSVQAGGIYNEQFF. In nucleotides, the CDR3 is TGTGCCTGGAGTGTACAAGCGGGGGGGATATACAATGAGCAGTTCTTC. The V gene is TRBV30, the J gene TRBJ2-1; the match to TRBD2 covers 10 bases. V gave up 0 bases and J gave up 4 bases; unmatched junction bases: 6. The CDR3 is made up of 16 amino acids. Germline V CDR1 and CDR2: GTSNPN, SVGIG (reference sequence).

The chain has TRBV27 and TRBJ2-1; the match to TRBD2 covers 7 bases. The V gene's germline CDR1 is MNHEY and CDR2 SMNVEV (reference sequence). Germline trimming cut 0 bases from V and 5 bases from J; bases unmatched to any gene: 13. The CDR3 covers 18 residues. The CDR3 reads CASSLSSVGAGIHNEQFF. CDR3 DNA: TGTGCCAGCAGTTTATCTTCGGTGGGAGCGGGAATCCACAATGAGCAGTTCTTC.